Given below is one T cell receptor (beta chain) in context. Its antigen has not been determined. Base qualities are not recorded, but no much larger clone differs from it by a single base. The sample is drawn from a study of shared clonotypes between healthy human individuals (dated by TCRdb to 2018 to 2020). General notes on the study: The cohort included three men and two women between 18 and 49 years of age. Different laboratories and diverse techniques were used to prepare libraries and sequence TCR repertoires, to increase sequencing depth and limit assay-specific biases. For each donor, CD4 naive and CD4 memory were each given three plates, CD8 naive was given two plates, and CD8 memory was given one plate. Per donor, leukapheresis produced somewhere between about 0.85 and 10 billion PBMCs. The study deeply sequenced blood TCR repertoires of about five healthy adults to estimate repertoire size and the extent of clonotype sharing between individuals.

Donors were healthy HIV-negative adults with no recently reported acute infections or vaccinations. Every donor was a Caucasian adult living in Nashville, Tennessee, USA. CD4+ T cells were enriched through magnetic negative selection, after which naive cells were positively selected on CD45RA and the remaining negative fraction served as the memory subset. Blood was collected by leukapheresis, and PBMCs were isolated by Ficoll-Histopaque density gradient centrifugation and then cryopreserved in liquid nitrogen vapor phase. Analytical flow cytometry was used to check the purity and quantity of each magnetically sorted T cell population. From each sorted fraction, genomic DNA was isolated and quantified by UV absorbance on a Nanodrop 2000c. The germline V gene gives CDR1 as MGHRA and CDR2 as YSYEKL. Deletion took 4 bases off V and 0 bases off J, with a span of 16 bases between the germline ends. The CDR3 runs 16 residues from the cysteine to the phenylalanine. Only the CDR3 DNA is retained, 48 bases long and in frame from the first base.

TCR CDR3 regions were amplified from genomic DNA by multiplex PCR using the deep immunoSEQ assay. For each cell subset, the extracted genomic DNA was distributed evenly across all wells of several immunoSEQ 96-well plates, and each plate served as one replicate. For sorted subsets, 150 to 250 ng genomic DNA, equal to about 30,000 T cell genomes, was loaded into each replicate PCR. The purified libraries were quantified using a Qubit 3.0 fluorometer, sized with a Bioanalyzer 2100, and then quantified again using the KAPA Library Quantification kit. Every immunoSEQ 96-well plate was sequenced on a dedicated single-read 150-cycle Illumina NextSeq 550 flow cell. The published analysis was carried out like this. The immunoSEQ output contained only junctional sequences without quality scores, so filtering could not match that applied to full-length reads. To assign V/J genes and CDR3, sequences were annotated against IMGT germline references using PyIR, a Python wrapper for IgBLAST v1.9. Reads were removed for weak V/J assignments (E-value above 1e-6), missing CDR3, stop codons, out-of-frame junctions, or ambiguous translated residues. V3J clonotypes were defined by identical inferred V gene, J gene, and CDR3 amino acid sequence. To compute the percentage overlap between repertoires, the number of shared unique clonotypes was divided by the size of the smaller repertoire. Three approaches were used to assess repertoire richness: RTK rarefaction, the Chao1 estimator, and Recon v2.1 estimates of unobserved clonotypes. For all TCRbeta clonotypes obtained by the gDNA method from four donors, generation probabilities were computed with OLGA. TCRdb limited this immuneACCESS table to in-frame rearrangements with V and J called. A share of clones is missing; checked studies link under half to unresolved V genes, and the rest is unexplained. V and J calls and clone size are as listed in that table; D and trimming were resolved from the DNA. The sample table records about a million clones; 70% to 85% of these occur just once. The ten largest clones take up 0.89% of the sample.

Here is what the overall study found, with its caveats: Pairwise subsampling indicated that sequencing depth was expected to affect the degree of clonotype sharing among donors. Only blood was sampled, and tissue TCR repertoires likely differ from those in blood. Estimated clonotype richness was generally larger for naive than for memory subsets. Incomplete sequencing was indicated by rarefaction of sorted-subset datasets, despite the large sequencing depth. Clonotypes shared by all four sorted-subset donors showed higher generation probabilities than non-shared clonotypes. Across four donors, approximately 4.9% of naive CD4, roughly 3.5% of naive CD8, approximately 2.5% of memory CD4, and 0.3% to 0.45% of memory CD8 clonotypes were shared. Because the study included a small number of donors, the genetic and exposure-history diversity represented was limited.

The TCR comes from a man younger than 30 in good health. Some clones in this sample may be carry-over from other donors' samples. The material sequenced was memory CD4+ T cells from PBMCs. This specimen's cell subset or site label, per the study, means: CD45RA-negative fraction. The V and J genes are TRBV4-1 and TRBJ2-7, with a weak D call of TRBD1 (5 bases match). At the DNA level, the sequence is TGCGCCAGCAGCCGAAATACAGGTAGTCCCTCCTACGAGCAGTACTTC. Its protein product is CASSRNTGSPSYEQYF.